This passage covers 18 T cell receptor beta chains from one sample sequenced in a study of CD8 T cells in Susac syndrome. The RNA input was roughly 0.45 to 1 ug, and it was reverse transcribed with random hexamers. TCRdb passed the immunoSEQ multiplex PCR reads through MiXCR, listing each CDR3 protein once. The table has roughly 130,000 distinct CDR3 sequences, 90% to 95% seen once. Input material: CD8+ T cells from PBMCs. The receptors come from a human donor with Susac syndrome.

The CDR3 here is CASSQPGYTEAFF. The CDR3 DNA is TGCGCCAGCAGCCAACCAGGGTACACTGAAGCTTTCTTT. J is TRBJ1-1 and V is TRBV4-1; the D gene is possibly TRBD1 (5 bases). The CDR3 runs to 13 residues. The germline CDR1 and CDR2 sequences are MGHRA and YSYEKL. Deletions cut 2 bases from V and 3 bases from J, with 7 bases between.

The chain has TRBV4-1 and TRBJ1-2, with 8 nucleotides matching TRBD1. CDR1 is MGHRA, CDR2 YSYEKL, per germline. The CDR3 runs 16 residues. V was clipped by 4 bases and J by 1 base; unmatched bases: 8. CDR3 amino acids: CASSPETGALNYGYTF. The CDR3 region has the DNA TGCGCCAGCAGCCCAGAGACAGGGGCGCTTAACTATGGCTACACCTTC.

CDR3 protein: CAISESDTDTQYF. The CDR3, as DNA: TGTGCCATCAGTGAGTCGGACACAGATACGCAGTATTTT. V and J are TRBV10-3 and TRBJ2-3; D not resolved. This CDR3 comprises 13 residues. Germline CDR1 ENHRY, CDR2 SYGVKD. V was shortened by 0 bases and J by 2 bases, with 3 bases between the two germline ends.

This rearrangement joins TRBV15 to TRBJ2-3; 7 bases align to TRBD2. CDR1 LNHNV and CDR2 YYDKDF come from the germline V gene (reference sequence). V shed 4 bases, J shed 4 bases, and the junction held 8 bases outside the gene matches. This CDR3 comprises 15 residues. CDR3 amino acids: CATSNRGGSSDTQYF. The CDR3 DNA follows: TGTGCCACCAGCAACCGCGGGGGAAGTTCAGATACGCAGTATTTT.

The CDR3 is CAWSAWNTEAFF. The CDR3 nucleotides read TGTGCCTGGAGTGCATGGAACACTGAAGCTTTCTTT. This rearrangement joins TRBV30 to TRBJ1-1; no firm D call. The ends were cut back, 1 base at V and 1 base at J, with 4 bases in the middle. Germline CDR1 GTSNPN, CDR2 SVGIG (reference sequence). The CDR3 loop spans 12 amino acids.

The genes are TRBV4-3 and TRBJ1-2; unclear D gene. V lost 0 bases and J lost 3, with 14 bases in between. The CDR3 extends over 16 amino acids. CDR1 is LGHNA and CDR2 is YSLEER in the germline V gene. CDR3 sequence reads: CASSQEAEDGYYGYTF. In DNA form, the CDR3 reads TGCGCCAGCAGCCAAGAAGCAGAGGACGGGTACTATGGCTACACCTTC.

V usage is TRBV13 and J usage is TRBJ2-3; D gene ambiguous. The CDR3 is 13 residues long. The germline V gene encodes CDR1 PRHDT and CDR2 FYEKMQ (reference sequence). The ends were cut back, 5 bases at V and 1 base at J, with 7 bases in the middle. The CDR3 region has the DNA TGTGCCAGCAGCCCTACGGGCACAGATACGCAGTATTTT. Protein product: CASSPTGTDTQYF.

The table lists this clonotype with a few counts. The chain uses TRBV9 and TRBJ1-1; D remains ambiguous. Germline values: CDR1 SGDLS, CDR2 YYNGEE. V gave up 5 bases and J gave up 6 bases, with 8 bases separating them. The CDR3 spans 11 residues. The CDR3 spells CASSAGSEAFF. DNA for the CDR3: TGTGCCAGCAGTGCAGGCTCTGAAGCTTTCTTT.

This chain joins TRBV4-1 and TRBJ2-7; D is undetermined. V was trimmed by 1 base and J by 2 bases, leaving 9 bases between them. This CDR3 has 14 residues. Germline V gene lookup returns CDR1 MGHRA and CDR2 YSYEKL. CDR3: CASSQVGRPYEQYF. In DNA, the CDR3 is TGCGCCAGCAGCCAAGTTGGCAGACCCTACGAGCAGTACTTC.

The chain combines TRBV29-1 with TRBJ2-2; D perhaps matches TRBD2 (6 bases). The CDR3 consists of 13 residues. CDR1 and CDR2 (germline): SQVTM, ANQGSEA. Trimming removed 7 bases from V and 2 bases from J, with 11 bases in between. CDR3 sequence (DNA): TGCAGCGGGCGGGACGGAAACACCGGGGAGCTGTTTTTT. Encoded protein: CSGRDGNTGELFF.

The genes are TRBV20-1 and TRBJ2-3, with 7 bases fitting TRBD1. CDR1 and CDR2 (germline): DFQATT, SNEGSKA (reference sequence). The CDR3 contains 18 residues. V trimming: 4 bases; J trimming: 0 bases; junction bases outside the gene matches: 16. The CDR3 bases are TGCAGTGCTACTACCGGGACAGAGCTTTCCCTTAGCACAGATACGCAGTATTTT. Protein sequence: CSATTGTELSLSTDTQYF.

The rearrangement uses TRBV5-1 and TRBJ1-1; D possibly corresponds to TRBD1 (5 bases). The CDR3 has 13 amino acids. In germline, CDR1 is SGHRS, CDR2 YFSETQ. Trimming removed 5 bases at V and 6 bases at J, with 14 bases between. CDR3 in amino acids: CASRFDSRPEAFF. DNA for the CDR3: TGCGCCAGCAGGTTCGACAGTCGCCCTGAAGCTTTCTTT. Variable domain in full (rest from reference TRBV5-1 and TRBJ1-1): KAGVTQTPRYLIKTRGQQVTLSCSPISGHRSVSWYQQTPGQGLQFLFEYFSETQRNKGNFPGRFSGRQFSNSRSEMNVSTLELGDSALYLCASRFDSRPEAFFGQGTRLTVV.

The chain uses TRBV19 and TRBJ1-1; no clear D gene. CDR3 length equals 14 residues. Germline CDR1 is LNHDA and CDR2 is SQIVND (reference sequence). The V and J ends lost 5 bases and 0 bases respectively, with 10 bases between them. DNA for the CDR3: TGTGCCAGTAGTTGGGGAAACATGAACACTGAAGCTTTCTTT. Its protein product is CASSWGNMNTEAFF.

V gene TRBV5-6 combines with J gene TRBJ1-2; possible D gene TRBD1, 5 bases. V dropped 0 bases and J dropped 8 bases, with 5 bases sitting between them. Germline V lookup: CDR1 SGHDT, CDR2 YYEEEE. The length of the CDR3 is 11 residues. CDR3 DNA: TGTGCCAGCAGCTTGGAGGGGGGCTACACCTTC. Translating gives CASSLEGGYTF. The whole variable domain, remainder taken from reference TRBV5-6 and TRBJ1-2, is DAGVTQSPTHLIKTRGQQVTLRCSPKSGHDTVSWYQQALGQGPQFIFQYYEEEERQRGNFPDRFSGHQFPNYSSELNVNALLLGDSALYLCASSLEGGYTFGSGTRLTVV.

V gene TRBV27 combines with J gene TRBJ2-7, with D perhaps TRBD1 (7 bases). The V gene lost 5 bases and the J gene lost 2 bases, with 13 bases spanning the gap. Germline V lookup: CDR1 MNHEY, CDR2 SMNVEV (reference sequence). The CDR3 totals 14 residues. The CDR3 sequence: CASSRRDSTYEQYF. The CDR3, as DNA: TGTGCCAGCAGTAGGCGGGACAGTACCTACGAGCAGTACTTC.

The J gene is TRBJ2-3, the V gene TRBV21-1; TRBD2, the table's D call, lacks a check against the DNA. TRBV21-1 is marked as a pseudogene. The CDR3 is 18 residues long. The CDR3, as DNA: TGTGCCAGCAGCAAAGCGTGTAGCGGGGGGGCCGCGGCAGATACGCAGTATTTT. It encodes CASSKACSGGAAADTQYF.

V usage is TRBV7-9 and J usage is TRBJ2-7; D perhaps matches TRBD2 (6 bases). The V gene lost 1 base and the J gene lost 2 bases, with 12 bases spanning the gap. Per the germline V gene, CDR1 is SEHNR and CDR2 is FQNEAQ (reference sequence). CDR3 length equals 15 residues. CDR3 amino acids: CASSLDRRGAYEQYF. The CDR3 DNA is TGTGCCAGCAGCTTAGACCGGAGGGGTGCCTACGAGCAGTACTTC.

V gene TRBV29-1 combines with J gene TRBJ2-7; 9 bases line up with TRBD1. The CDR3 length is 16 residues. Germline V gives CDR1 SQVTM, CDR2 ANQGSEA. V lost 4 bases, J lost 4 bases, and 14 bases stayed unmatched. Here the CDR3 DNA reads TGCAGCGTTGTCCAGGGGCTCGACAGGGGGACTTACGAGCAGTACTTC. Encoded protein: CSVVQGLDRGTYEQYF.